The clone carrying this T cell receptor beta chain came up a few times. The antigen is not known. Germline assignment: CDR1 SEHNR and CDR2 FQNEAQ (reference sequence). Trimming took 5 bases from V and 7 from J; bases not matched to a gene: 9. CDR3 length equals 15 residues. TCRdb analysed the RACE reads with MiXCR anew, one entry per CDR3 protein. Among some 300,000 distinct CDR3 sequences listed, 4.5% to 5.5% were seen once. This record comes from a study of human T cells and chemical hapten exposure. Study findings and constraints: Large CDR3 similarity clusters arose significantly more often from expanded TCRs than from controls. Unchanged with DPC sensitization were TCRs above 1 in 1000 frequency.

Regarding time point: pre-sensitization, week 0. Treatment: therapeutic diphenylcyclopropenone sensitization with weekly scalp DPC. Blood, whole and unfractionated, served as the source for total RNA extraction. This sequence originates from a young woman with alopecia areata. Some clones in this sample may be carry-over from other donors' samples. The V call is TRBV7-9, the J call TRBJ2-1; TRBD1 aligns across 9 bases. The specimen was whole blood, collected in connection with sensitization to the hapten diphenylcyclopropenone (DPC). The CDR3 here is CASSLKRTGDNEQFF. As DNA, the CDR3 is TGTGCCAGCAGCCTTAAGAGGACAGGGGATAATGAGCAGTTCTTC.